The 30 T cell receptor beta chains reported below all come from one sample, sequenced in a study of Ad26.COV2.S vaccination and SARS-CoV-2 variants. Treatment meaning: over 15 received Ad26.COV2.S at low or high dose, single or two shots; about 5 received placebo; per-sample allocation not given. Day 63 following the first vaccine or placebo injection was when the samples were taken. Assay: immunoSEQ multiplex PCR; the TCRdb copy retains only in-frame clones and omits some. Among 360,000 or so clones, 80% to 90% were seen once, and the ten largest hold roughly 3.1%. Sequences were derived from peripheral blood, sampled in a trial of Ad26.COV2.S vaccine versus placebo. Receptors were obtained from a person aged 18-65 years who received the Ad26.COV2.S COVID-19 vaccine or a placebo.

This clone was picked up one time. The chain joins TRBV7-3 to TRBJ2-1; possibly TRBD1 for D (5 bases). V shed 5 bases and J shed 6 bases, with 14 bases lying between them. The CDR3 has 14 residues. From germline, CDR1 is SGHTA and CDR2 FQGTGA. The CDR3 protein is CASSPSGLVNEQFF. The CDR3 nucleotides are TGTGCCAGCAGCCCCTCAGGGCTAGTCAATGAGCAGTTCTTC.

The rearrangement uses TRBV6-5 and TRBJ1-1; 10 nucleotides match TRBD1. This CDR3 is built from 14 residues. Per germline, CDR1 MNHEY and CDR2 SVGAGI. V lost 4 bases and J lost 4; bases outside the gene matches: 3. The CDR3 DNA reads TGTGCCAGCAGTTCCGGGACAGGGGTCACTGAAGCTTTCTTT. Its protein product is CASSSGTGVTEAFF.

The V gene is TRBV11-2, the J gene TRBJ1-2, with a weak D call TRBD1 (6 bases). This CDR3 spans 14 amino acids. Germline assignment: CDR1 SGHAT and CDR2 FQNNGV. Between the trimmed V and J ends, which lost 5 bases and 1 base, there was a span of 11 bases. The CDR3 here is CASSPRQDNYGYTF. As DNA, the CDR3 is TGTGCCAGCAGCCCCCGACAGGATAACTATGGCTACACCTTC.

The genes are TRBV20-1 and TRBJ2-2; TRBD2 matches at 10 bases. This CDR3 comprises 15 residues. Losses at the gene ends were 3 bases for V and 5 bases for J; bases not matched to a gene: 6. CDR1 and CDR2 (germline): DFQATT, SNEGSKA (reference sequence). The chain's CDR3 is CSASTSGAGTGELFF. The CDR3 nucleotides read TGCAGTGCTAGTACTAGCGGGGCAGGAACCGGGGAGCTGTTTTTT.

Notes on this clone: Compared with germline, one end of the junction differs, possibly owing to a read error. The chain has TRBV4-1 and TRBJ2-5, with TRBD2 identical over 13 bases. Germline values: CDR1 MGHRA, CDR2 YSYEKL. The CDR3 is 17 residues long. In DNA form, the CDR3 reads TGCGCCAGCAGCCGCGGACTAGCGGGGGCCCACCAAAAGACCCAGTACTTC. Its protein product is CASSRGLAGAHQKTQYF.

This chain uses TRBV27 with TRBJ1-4; TRBD1 matches 9 bases. The V gene end was trimmed by 4 bases and the J gene end by 3 bases; junction bases not matched to a gene: 6. In germline, CDR1 is MNHEY, CDR2 SMNVEV (reference sequence). CDR3 length: 16 residues. CDR3 loop: CASSWDRVRANEKLFF. The CDR3 nucleotides are TGTGCCAGCAGTTGGGACAGGGTGAGGGCTAATGAAAAACTGTTTTTT. The variable domain in full, completed from reference TRBV27 and TRBJ1-4, reads EAQVTQNPRYLITVTGKKLTVTCSQNMNHEYMSWYRQDPGLGLRQIYYSMNVEVTDKGDVPEGYKVSRKEKRNFPLILESPSPNQTSLYFCASSWDRVRANEKLFFGSGTQLSVL.

The chain links TRBV7-8 to TRBJ2-2; D may match TRBD1 or TRBD2 (5 bases each). The germline V gene encodes CDR1 SGHVS and CDR2 FQNEAQ. The CDR3 is 20 residues long. V lost 3 bases to trimming and J lost 4 bases, with 27 bases between them. The CDR3: CASSFIKTGTDFRRTGELFF. CDR3 coding DNA: TGTGCCAGCAGCTTTATCAAAACCGGGACCGACTTCCGACGCACCGGGGAGCTGTTTTTT.

The chain has TRBV12-5 and TRBJ2-5; 7 nucleotides match TRBD2. The ends lost 5 bases at V and 1 base at J; junction bases unmatched: 4. Germline V gene data show CDR1 as LGHNT and CDR2 as FRNRAP. CDR3 length equals 14 residues. CDR3: CASGPRGVQETQYF. The CDR3 DNA is TGTGCTAGTGGTCCTCGGGGGGTCCAAGAGACCCAGTACTTC.

The chain joins TRBV7-9 to TRBJ2-5; D tentatively fits TRBD1 or TRBD2 (5 bases each). The CDR3 has 14 amino acids. Germline V gene data show CDR1 as SEHNR and CDR2 as FQNEAQ (reference sequence). The V gene lost 6 bases and the J gene lost 5 bases, with 16 bases spanning the gap. The CDR3: CASSFGTLGETQYF. The CDR3 DNA follows: TGTGCCAGCAGTTTCGGGACCCTAGGGGAGACCCAGTACTTC.

This chain links TRBV4-2 with TRBJ2-1, with TRBD2 identical over 7 bases. This CDR3 has 17 amino acids. Germline V gene sequence: CDR1 LGHNA, CDR2 YNFKEQ. J gave up 2 bases and V 1 base, and 8 bases lay outside the gene matches. The CDR3 reads CASSQVLLAEPYNEQFF. CDR3 bases: TGTGCCAGCAGCCAAGTTCTGCTAGCGGAACCCTACAATGAGCAGTTCTTC.

The chain uses TRBV6-5 and TRBJ1-5; a weak D match, TRBD1 (6 bases). There are 15 residues in the CDR3. Germline CDR1 reads MNHEY; CDR2 reads SVGAGI. Trimming removed 7 bases from V and 9 bases from J, with 22 bases in between. The CDR3 DNA follows: TGTGCCAGCACCCTGGACAGTCCCACGATAGGGCCCCAGCATTTT. Amino acid sequence: CASTLDSPTIGPQHF.

The J gene is TRBJ2-7, the V gene TRBV5-1; TRBD1 agrees at 8 bases. J lost 5 bases, V lost 0 bases, and 4 bases had no gene match. Looked up from germline, CDR1 is SGHRS and CDR2 is YFSETQ. The CDR3 loop spans 14 amino acids. CDR3 DNA sequence: TGCGCCAGCAGCTTGGACAGGGGGAACAACGAGCAGTACTTC. Amino acids: CASSLDRGNNEQYF. The full variable domain, its missing parts supplied by reference TRBV5-1 and TRBJ2-7, is KAGVTQTPRYLIKTRGQQVTLSCSPISGHRSVSWYQQTPGQGLQFLFEYFSETQRNKGNFPGRFSGRQFSNSRSEMNVSTLELGDSALYLCASSLDRGNNEQYFGPGTRLTVT.

This clone was seen a handful of times. The V call is TRBV4-1, the J call TRBJ1-2; the match to TRBD1 covers 10 bases. The trim removed 1 base at V and 2 bases at J, leaving 4 bases unmatched. This CDR3 has 16 residues. Germline V gives CDR1 MGHRA, CDR2 YSYEKL. The DNA of the CDR3 is TGCGCCAGCAGCCAAGGCGCGGACAGGGGGAACTATGGCTACACCTTC. It yields the protein CASSQGADRGNYGYTF.

The chain joins TRBV6-5 to TRBJ1-4; possibly TRBD1 for D (5 bases). Germline loops: CDR1 MNHEY, CDR2 SVGAGI. The germline V and J ends were trimmed by 6 bases and 10 bases, with 12 bases remaining between them. The CDR3 is made up of 12 amino acids. The CDR3 coding sequence is TGTGCCAGCAGCACCGGGACGGGAAAACTGTTTTTT. Protein product: CASSTGTGKLFF.

The CDR3 nucleotides are TGTGCCAGCAGCTTGGGTGGACTGGGGGGCTACACCTTC. Encoded protein: CASSLGGLGGYTF. The chain joins TRBV5-6 to TRBJ1-2; D not resolved. Germline CDR1 and CDR2: SGHDT and YYEEEE. CDR3 length: 13 amino acids. V lost 0 bases, J lost 8 bases, and 11 bases lay in between.

The CDR3 DNA sequence: TGTGCCAGCAGTACCGTAGGGGGCGCTTATCGGCCCCAGCATTTT. This codes for CASSTVGGAYRPQHF. The chain recombines TRBV28 with TRBJ1-5; the match to TRBD1 covers 7 bases. The CDR3 is made up of 15 amino acids. The germline CDR1 and CDR2 sequences are MDHEN and SYDVKM. Trimming took 5 bases from V and 9 from J; bases not matched to a gene: 13. Full variable domain (remainder filled in from reference TRBV28 and TRBJ1-5): DVKVTQSSRYLVKRTGEKVFLECVQDMDHENMFWYRQDPGLGLRLIYFSYDVKMKEKGDIPEGYSVSREKKERFSLILESASTNQTSMYLCASSTVGGAYRPQHFGDGTRLSIL.

The CDR3 DNA reads as TGTGCCAGCAGCATAGCAGTTGGGATTAGCACAGATACGCAGTATTTT. Its translation is CASSIAVGISTDTQYF. This sequence joins TRBV13 and TRBJ2-3, with unresolved D. V was cut by 5 bases and J by 0 bases, with 15 bases left in between. The germline V gene has CDR1 PRHDT and CDR2 FYEKMQ (reference sequence). This CDR3 has 16 amino acids.

The chain is built from TRBV6-5 and TRBJ2-5; the D is unclear. CDR3 length: 11 amino acids. CDR1 and CDR2 from the germline V gene are MNHEY and SVGAGI. Trimming removed 6 bases at V and 3 bases at J, with 5 bases between. The CDR3, as DNA: TGTGCCAGCAGAATAGAAGAGACCCAGTACTTC. This encodes CASRIEETQYF.

The rearrangement joins TRBV4-1 to TRBJ2-1, with 7 bases aligning to TRBD1. Germline trimming cut 5 bases from V and 3 bases from J; bases unmatched to any gene: 7. The germline V gene has CDR1 MGHRA and CDR2 YSYEKL. The CDR3 runs to 15 residues. Here the CDR3 DNA reads TGCGCCAGCAGCACACGAACAGGGGTCTACAATGAGCAGTTCTTC. This codes for CASSTRTGVYNEQFF.

The chain uses TRBV7-3 and TRBJ2-5; TRBD2 might be the D (5 bases). From germline, CDR1 is SGHTA and CDR2 FQGTGA. V gave up 1 base and J gave up 5 bases, with 14 bases separating them. The CDR3 runs to 15 residues. The CDR3 DNA reads TGTGCCAGCAGCTTAAATCCGGCGGGCCGGGAGACCCAGTACTTC. Translation gives CASSLNPAGRETQYF.

The chain recombines TRBV10-3 with TRBJ1-5, with 9 bases fitting TRBD1. V trimming: 0 bases; J trimming: 3 bases; junction bases outside the gene matches: 6. Germline V gene sequence: CDR1 ENHRY, CDR2 SYGVKD. The CDR3 extends over 17 amino acids. The CDR3: CAISESYGQGPNQPQHF. CDR3 bases: TGTGCCATCAGTGAGTCATATGGACAGGGGCCCAATCAGCCCCAGCATTTT.

This clone was counted only a few times. The chain joins TRBV5-1 to TRBJ1-1, with D tentatively TRBD1 (5 bases). The CDR3 consists of 14 residues. Germline V gene data show CDR1 as SGHRS and CDR2 as YFSETQ. V dropped 4 bases and J dropped 4 bases, with 14 bases sitting between them. The CDR3 DNA sequence: TGCGCCAGCAGCCTAGGGACTTCGGGCACTGAAGCTTTCTTT. This gives the protein CASSLGTSGTEAFF.

The chain recombines TRBV6-4 with TRBJ1-4; TRBD1 is a possible D gene (5 bases). V lost 4 bases, J lost 8 bases, and 17 bases lay in between. Germline V gene sequence: CDR1 MRHNA, CDR2 SNTAGT. The CDR3 totals 15 residues. CDR3 sequence: CASSARGVSNEKLFF. CDR3 coding DNA: TGTGCCAGCAGTGCACGGGGGGTTTCGAACGAAAAACTGTTTTTT.

In nucleotides, the CDR3 is TGTGCCTGGAGTGATGGGGGGGCGGACAATGAGCAGTTCTTC. Encoded protein: CAWSDGGADNEQFF. J is TRBJ2-1 and V is TRBV30; perhaps TRBD2 as D (7 bases). V was cut by 1 base and J by 5 bases, with 12 bases left in between. Germline values: CDR1 GTSNPN, CDR2 SVGIG (reference sequence). The CDR3 consists of 14 residues.

This clone was observed a handful of times. The V call is TRBV11-2, the J call TRBJ1-4; a possible D gene is TRBD1 (5 bases). This CDR3 comprises 15 residues. The ends were cut back, 3 bases at V and 8 bases at J, with 16 bases in the middle. Germline CDR1 SGHAT, CDR2 FQNNGV. The CDR3 bases are TGTGCCAGCAGCTTTGAGGACAACCAAGGGGAAAAACTGTTTTTT. Translated: CASSFEDNQGEKLFF.

This clone was detected only a few times. The V gene is TRBV7-8, the J gene TRBJ1-1; 8 nucleotides match TRBD1. The germline CDR1 and CDR2 sequences are SGHVS and FQNEAQ. V was clipped by 6 bases and J by 2 bases; unmatched bases: 8. The CDR3 contains 15 residues. This CDR3 reads CASRYTGGRNTEAFF. CDR3 DNA sequence: TGTGCCAGCAGATACACAGGGGGAAGAAACACTGAAGCTTTCTTT.

The CDR3 nucleotides are TGTGCCAGCAGAGGTTACGGACGGGTGAACACTGAAGCTTTCTTT. Residues: CASRGYGRVNTEAFF. This chain uses TRBV2 with TRBJ1-1; D is unresolved. This CDR3 is 15 amino acids long. The V end was cut by 6 bases, the J end by 0 bases, with 14 bases between. Germline CDR1 reads SNHLY; CDR2 reads FYNNEI.

The rearrangement links TRBV15 to TRBJ2-7, with D uncertain. The germline V and J ends were trimmed by 1 base and 4 bases, with 17 bases remaining between them. Germline-derived CDR1 and CDR2 are LNHNV and YYDKDF (reference sequence). The CDR3 runs 16 residues. The CDR3 DNA reads TGTGCCACCAGCAGAGGGGCGGTGGGGTCTGCGTACGAGCAGTACTTC. Its translation is CATSRGAVGSAYEQYF.

The rearrangement joins TRBV25-1 to TRBJ1-1; 7 positions agree with TRBD1. Looked up from germline, CDR1 is MGHDK and CDR2 is SYGVNS. Unmatched junction bases numbered 8, after V lost 5 bases and J lost 5 bases. The CDR3 has 14 residues. DNA of the CDR3: TGTGCCAGCAGTCTTCTCGGGGGACAGACTGAAGCTTTCTTT. Its protein is CASSLLGGQTEAFF. The full variable domain, with the rest looked up from reference TRBV25-1 and TRBJ1-1, is EADIYQTPRYLVIGTGKKITLECSQTMGHDKMYWYQQDPGMELHLIHYSYGVNSTEKGDLSSESTVSRIRTEHFPLTLESARPSHTSQYLCASSLLGGQTEAFFGQGTRLTVV.

The chain combines TRBV5-6 with TRBJ2-3, with a possible D match to TRBD2 (6 bases). Germline V gene data show CDR1 as SGHDT and CDR2 as YYEEEE. The CDR3 sequence is 13 residues long. Trimming took 1 base from V and 6 from J, leaving 9 bases between them. CDR3 in amino acids: CASSLPGLDTQYF. CDR3 in DNA: TGTGCCAGCAGCTTGCCGGGACTTGATACGCAGTATTTT.